The T cell receptor (beta chain) under discussion was sequenced for a study of T cells in localized non-small cell lung cancer. Regarding this clone: Its antigen is as yet unknown.

The method was immunoSEQ multiplex PCR; TCRdb's version includes in-frame clones alone and lacks a portion of them. The repertoire holds 20,000 to 25,000 clones, with less than 90% as singletons. This CDR3 is 15 amino acids long. The V and J ends lost 2 bases and 5 bases respectively, with 15 bases between them. Germline V gene sequence: CDR1 MNHEY, CDR2 SVGAGI. Study-wide points: The appearance of a median roughly 53 of the top 100 tumor clones was seen in adjacent lung. Exceeding tumor, uninvolved adjacent lung had the highest T cell clonality. Longer overall survival associated with higher blood T cell density; shorter survival with higher adjacent-lung clonality.

The V and J genes are TRBV6-5 and TRBJ1-1; no clear D. Sequenced here: peripheral blood, sampled before any cancer treatment. This TCR came from a female donor of 60 years or more with stage I lung adenocarcinoma. The CDR3 DNA sequence: TGTGCCAGCAGTTACGAAGCCCTCGTAGGGACTGAAGCTTTCTTT. Translating it yields CASSYEALVGTEAFF.